The rows below give T cell receptor beta chains drawn from one sample of a study of blood T cells in healthy people across ages. TCRdb ran MiXCR on the 5' RACE reads and lists one entry per CDR3 protein. The sample carries some 670,000 distinct CDR3 sequences, more than 45% recorded once. Sequencing used blood. The receptors originated from a woman older than 75 in good health. The CDR3 runs from the conserved cysteine through the conserved F or W. The D gene is left open where the match is weak. Clone sizes are given selectively: once, few, many, or a class where the clone is expanded.

CDR3aa: CASSQETYGGYTF
CDR3nt: TGCGCCAGCAGCCAAGAAACCTACGGGGGCTACACCTTC
d_gene: .
v_gene: TRBV4-1
j_gene: TRBJ1-2
abundance: few

CDR3aa: CASSLSQASYNEQFF
CDR3nt: TGTGCCAGCAGCTTAAGTCAGGCCTCCTACAATGAGCAGTTCTTC
d_gene: .
v_gene: TRBV7-2
j_gene: TRBJ2-1
abundance: .

CDR3aa: CASSGPAPQENYGYTF
CDR3nt: TGTGCCAGCAGCGGCCCTGCCCCACAGGAGAACTATGGCTACACCTTC
d_gene: .
v_gene: TRBV9
j_gene: TRBJ1-2
abundance: .

CDR3aa: CASSEGGTGANVLTF
CDR3nt: TGTGCCAGCAGCGAAGGTGGAACTGGGGCCAACGTCCTGACTTTC
d_gene: .
v_gene: TRBV28
j_gene: TRBJ2-6
abundance: many

CDR3aa: CASSLLASGYNEQFF
CDR3nt: TGTGCCAGCAGCTTATTGGCTAGCGGCTACAATGAGCAGTTCTTC
d_gene: TRBD2
v_gene: TRBV7-2
j_gene: TRBJ2-1
abundance: many

CDR3aa: CASRWGGSETQYF
CDR3nt: TGTGCCAGCCGATGGGGGGGTTCTGAGACCCAGTACTTC
d_gene: TRBD2
v_gene: TRBV28
j_gene: TRBJ2-5
abundance: .

CDR3aa: CASQAGRGTDTQYF
CDR3nt: TGTGCCAGTCAAGCGGGAAGGGGTACAGATACGCAGTATTTT
d_gene: TRBD2
v_gene: TRBV12-3/TRBV12-4
j_gene: TRBJ2-3
abundance: many

CDR3aa: CASSKRTGENSPLHF
CDR3nt: TGCGCCAGCAGCAAACGGACAGGAGAAAATTCACCCCTCCACTTT
d_gene: TRBD1
v_gene: TRBV5-1
j_gene: TRBJ1-6
abundance: .

CDR3aa: CASSLGRAVPYNEQFF
CDR3nt: TGTGCCAGCAGTTTAGGTCGAGCTGTACCCTACAATGAGCAGTTCTTC
d_gene: .
v_gene: TRBV27
j_gene: TRBJ2-1
abundance: .

CDR3aa: CASSEWKGNYGYTF
CDR3nt: TGTGCCAGCAGTGAATGGAAGGGTAACTATGGCTACACCTTC
d_gene: .
v_gene: TRBV25-1
j_gene: TRBJ1-2
abundance: .

CDR3aa: CASSPWGRISQETQYF
CDR3nt: TGTGCCAGCAGCCCGTGGGGCAGGATCTCCCAAGAGACCCAGTACTTC
d_gene: .
v_gene: TRBV12-3/TRBV12-4
j_gene: TRBJ2-5
abundance: .

CDR3aa: CASSPGTDYDTEAFF
CDR3nt: TGTGCCAGCAGCCCCGGGACCGATTATGATACTGAAGCTTTCTTT
d_gene: .
v_gene: TRBV7-9
j_gene: TRBJ1-1
abundance: .

CDR3aa: CASSYSSAPGASSYNEQFF
CDR3nt: TGTGCCAGCAGTTACTCGTCTGCCCCAGGGGCCAGCTCCTACAATGAGCAGTTCTTC
d_gene: .
v_gene: TRBV6-2/TRBV6-3
j_gene: TRBJ2-1
abundance: .

CDR3aa: CASEPREPGGNEQYF
CDR3nt: TGTGCCAGCGAACCGAGGGAACCGGGAGGTAACGAGCAGTACTTC
d_gene: TRBD2
v_gene: TRBV6-2/TRBV6-3
j_gene: TRBJ2-7
abundance: many

CDR3aa: CASSPLAGGLFYEQYF
CDR3nt: TGTGCCAGCAGTCCACTAGCGGGAGGCTTGTTCTACGAGCAGTACTTC
d_gene: TRBD2
v_gene: TRBV7-9
j_gene: TRBJ2-7
abundance: many